This T cell receptor beta chain was obtained from a study of blood T cell repertoires in COVID-19. Overall study context: Samples representing acute and convalescent COVID-19 were sourced from the United States, Italy and Spain. The cDNA or gDNA used as material had been derived from T cells, B-cell-depleted T cells, or PBMCs.

Germline V gives CDR1 KGHSY, CDR2 FQNENV. V lost 6 bases to trimming and J lost 10 bases; unmatched junction nucleotides: 10. The CDR3 spans 14 residues. Per the original methods: Estimates of nucleated cell counts were drawn from the amplification of reference gene primers. Some clones are missing from TCRdb's copy, which holds only in-frame ones; the method was immunoSEQ multiplex PCR. V, J and clone size are those of that table, while D and trimming were read from the DNA. The sample includes 25,000 to 30,000 clones, 60% to 80% of them seen just once. There are a few counts of this clone. This clonotype was sampled from a boy aged 2 to 10 with active or convalescent COVID-19. The sample was peripheral blood. The rearrangement joins TRBV16 to TRBJ1-5; TRBD1 agrees at 9 bases. The CDR3 DNA is TGTGCCAGCAGTCACGGGGACAGGGAGGGCCCCCAGCATTTT. Its protein product is CASSHGDREGPQHF.